The present T cell receptor beta chain was sequenced within a study of neurological immune-mediated disorders. cDNA synthesis was performed by 5'RACE with 10-nucleotide random UMIs. TCRdb used MiXCR to reprocess the 5' RACE reads, holding one entry per CDR3 protein. The sample has roughly 76,000 distinct CDR3 sequences; roughly an eighth are singletons. This clonotype was counted many times. Its antigen is currently unknown. The CDR3 totals 13 residues. Germline loops: CDR1 LGHDT, CDR2 YNNKEL (reference sequence). V gave up 4 bases and J gave up 8 bases, with 9 bases separating them. General observations from the study: None of the CDR3 amino acid sequences of expanded clones were shared across subjects, and this suggested private repertoires in all groups. The study found the most TCR clonal expansion in HTLV-1-associated myelopathy and the least in multiple sclerosis, below healthy controls.

This TCR came from a woman in her forties or fifties in good health. Sequencing was carried out using PBMCs. The V and J genes are TRBV3-1 and TRBJ1-6; D may be TRBD1 (5 bases). In nucleotides, the CDR3 is TGTGCCAGCAGCCCAGGAGGGGATTCACCCCTCCACTTT. Protein sequence: CASSPGGDSPLHF.